Listed below are T cell receptor beta chains from one sample, sequenced in a study of control samples from healthy donors and cancer patients. Clones were sequenced by immunoSEQ multiplex PCR, and TCRdb holds only the in-frame ones, with some missing. The sample holds fewer than 100,000 clones, nearly 90% seen once. What was sequenced was blood. Receptors originate from a woman between 50 and 59 years old in good health. Both conserved end residues are trimmed from each CDR3. The D gene is left open where the match is weak.

v_gene,d_gene,j_gene,CDR3aa
TRBV2,TRBD1,TRBJ1-1,ASSGVRTGLEAF
TRBV7-6,TRBD2,TRBJ2-2,ASSPWARGDTGELF
TRBV19,.,TRBJ1-1,ASSIGKTEAF
TRBV5-5,.,TRBJ2-6,ASSLQGANVLT
TRBV28,TRBD1,TRBJ1-2,ASSFGTGGVKFDYGYT
TRBV7-8,.,TRBJ1-2,ASSPRASYGYT
TRBV6-1,.,TRBJ1-3,ASSEVPGSSGNTIY
TRBV3-1/TRBV3-2,TRBD1,TRBJ1-2,ASSRGTGRNGYT
TRBV2,.,TRBJ1-2,ASSIDSNYGYT
TRBV3-1/TRBV3-2,.,TRBJ1-2,ASSQGAYGYT
TRBV2,.,TRBJ1-1,ASSGVGVVLAF
TRBV9,.,TRBJ1-5,ASSPLGDHPQH
TRBV5-4,.,TRBJ1-2,ASSSGIANYGYT
TRBV27,.,TRBJ2-7,ASSPGATITYEQY
TRBV29-1,.,TRBJ1-1,AGHLREGFVSDEAF
TRBV5-1,.,TRBJ1-3,ASSMMSGNTIY
TRBV18,.,TRBJ1-5,ASSPGHTNQPQH
TRBV5-4,TRBD1,TRBJ2-3,ASSPGTASTGTDTQY
TRBV6-5,.,TRBJ2-7,ASSQTGYEQY
TRBV7-8,TRBD2,TRBJ2-7,ASSSSFRRGVLEQY
TRBV5-6,.,TRBJ1-1,ASSLPTGNTEAF
TRBV3-1/TRBV3-2,TRBD1,TRBJ2-7,ASSHRGYYEQY
TRBV24-1,TRBD1,TRBJ1-6,ATSEGQGSPLH
TRBV5-5,.,TRBJ1-1,ASSFSGNTEAF
TRBV5-1,.,TRBJ2-7,ASSVGGASYEQY
TRBV9,.,TRBJ1-3,ASSVEPISGNTIY
TRBV18,TRBD1,TRBJ1-5,ASSPDRAQPQH
TRBV10-3,TRBD2,TRBJ2-1,AISSPSGAGQF
TRBV18,.,TRBJ1-2,ASSPGRDGYT
TRBV5-6,TRBD2,TRBJ2-7,ASSLLHSGGRRDEQY
TRBV7-2,.,TRBJ1-2,ASSRDRNYGYT
TRBV19,.,TRBJ2-1,ASSTRDPGFQEQF
TRBV25-1,.,TRBJ1-6,ASRPQNPDNSPLH
TRBV5-1,.,TRBJ1-6,ASSLDPEYNSPLH
TRBV5-4,.,TRBJ1-3,ASSLDRPGNTIY
TRBV11-3,.,TRBJ1-6,ASSPTRVSSYNSPLH
TRBV6-5,TRBD2,TRBJ2-3,ASSPLAGATDTQY
TRBV7-7,TRBD2,TRBJ2-3,ASSQGTSGDNTDTQY
TRBV30,TRBD1,TRBJ1-1,AWSLDRDTEAF
TRBV19,.,TRBJ2-2,ASSLQAGAYTGELF
TRBV19,.,TRBJ1-4,ASSTGSFNEKLF
TRBV4-2,.,TRBJ2-3,ASSPGEGGAPDTQY